This T cell receptor (beta chain) was observed in a study of Ad26.COV2.S vaccination and SARS-CoV-2 variants. For the study at large: Each vaccinee took Ad26.COV2.S intramuscularly, once or twice 56 days apart.

Treatment given: 15 to 20 received Ad26.COV2.S at low or high dose, single or two shots; roughly 5 received placebo; per-sample allocation not given. On day 63 after the first injection, vaccine and placebo recipients gave samples. TCRdb keeps only in-frame clones here, not all; method: immunoSEQ multiplex PCR. The table includes about 320,000 clones, around 84% detected once. The CDR3 has 11 residues. Trimming removed 10 bases from V and 8 bases from J, with 11 bases in between. Germline loops: CDR1 ENHRY, CDR2 SYGVKD. This chain joins TRBV10-3 and TRBJ1-4, with a tentative D call TRBD1 (5 bases). This specimen consisted of peripheral blood, obtained in a trial of Ad26.COV2.S vaccine versus placebo. This clonotype originated in a person between 18 and 60 years old who received the Ad26.COV2.S COVID-19 vaccine or a placebo. In nucleotides, the CDR3 is TGTGCCACCAGGGATCAGGAAAAACTGTTTTTT. Its protein is CATRDQEKLFF.